One T cell receptor (beta chain) is described in this entry. No antigen is known for it. The method was immunoSEQ multiplex PCR; TCRdb's version includes in-frame clones alone and lacks a portion of them. This sample has about 73,000 clones, with 85% to 90% found just once. The length of the CDR3 is 15 residues. The germline CDR1 and CDR2 sequences are LGHNA and YSLEER. V was trimmed by 4 bases and J by 6 bases, leaving 16 bases between them. This record comes from a study of cytomegalovirus exposure and HLA in healthy donors. On the study more broadly: The use of the same platform for the 90 to 150 validation repertoires and the roughly 680 first-cohort repertoires was reported by a later analysis.

Study-wide findings and caveats: The majority of TCR sequences were rare, yet some public TCRs appeared in many donors.

The sequenced material came from PBMCs. This chain links TRBV4-3 with TRBJ2-1; D may be TRBD1 (6 bases). This receptor was taken from a woman aged 18-29 years in good health and CMV-seropositive. This chain's CDR3 is CASSPTDRVANEQFF. CDR3 bases: TGCGCCAGCAGCCCTACGGACAGAGTGGCCAATGAGCAGTTCTTC.